Given below is one TCR beta chain in context. With 60 Vbeta and 13 Jbeta primers, the PCR was carried out. In the original analysis: Approximately 12 million of 75 million to 85 million unique TCR beta chains were shared, per a later count. The data were produced by immunoSEQ multiplex PCR, yet TCRdb's version contains in-frame clones alone and is incomplete. Clonal size and the V and J genes are those of that table, whereas D and trimming came from the DNA. This repertoire shows fewer than 250,000 clones, approximately 88% found once; its top ten account for roughly 0.7%. This entry is derived from a study of cytomegalovirus exposure and HLA in healthy donors. The clonotype comes from a boy aged 2 to 10 in good health and CMV-seronegative. The sequencing sample was made of PBMCs.

CDR3 nucleotides: TGTGCTAGTGGTACCAGGACAGGGCTGGACAATGAGCAGTTCTTC. Amino acids: CASGTRTGLDNEQFF. The rearrangement links TRBV12-5 to TRBJ2-1, with 8 nucleotides matching TRBD1. The CDR3 is 15 residues long. The germline V gene encodes CDR1 LGHNT and CDR2 FRNRAP. The V gene end was trimmed by 5 bases and the J gene end by 5 bases; junction bases not matched to a gene: 8.